Included here is one T cell receptor beta chain sequence, with context. The data were obtained in a study of T-cell memory formation after mild COVID-19. TCRdb analysed the 5' RACE reads with MiXCR anew, one entry per CDR3 protein. The sample includes 350,000 to 450,000 distinct CDR3 sequences, 25% to 30% of them seen just once. The sequence was collected from an adult woman who had mild COVID-19 (a few samples of this study predate the infection). Cell type and time point are not known. Sequencing used PBMCs or a T cell subset sorted from them (not recorded which).

CDR3 nucleotides: TGTGCCAGCAGTTCCGGTCGGGGGTCCACAGATACGCAGTATTTT. Amino acid sequence: CASSSGRGSTDTQYF. The rearrangement uses TRBV12-3 or TRBV12-4 and TRBJ2-3; possible D gene TRBD2, 6 bases. Between the trimmed V and J ends, which lost 4 bases and 2 bases, there was a span of 13 bases. The CDR3 runs to 15 residues.